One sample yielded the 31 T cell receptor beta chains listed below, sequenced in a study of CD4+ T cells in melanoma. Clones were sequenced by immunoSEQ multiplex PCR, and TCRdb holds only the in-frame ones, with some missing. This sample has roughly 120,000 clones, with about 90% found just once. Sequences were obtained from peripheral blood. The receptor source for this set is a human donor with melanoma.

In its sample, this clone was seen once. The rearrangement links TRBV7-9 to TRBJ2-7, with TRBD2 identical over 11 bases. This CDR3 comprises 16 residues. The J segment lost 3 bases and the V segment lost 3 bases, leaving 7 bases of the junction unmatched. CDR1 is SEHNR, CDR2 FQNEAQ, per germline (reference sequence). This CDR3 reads CASSFRATSGIYEQYF. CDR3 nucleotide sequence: TGTGCCAGCAGCTTCCGTGCGACTAGCGGGATCTACGAGCAGTACTTC. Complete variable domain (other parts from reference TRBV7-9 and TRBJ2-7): DTGVSQNPRHKITKRGQNVTFRCDPISEHNRLYWYRQTLGQGPEFLTYFQNEAQLEKSRLLSDRFSAERPKGSFSTLEIQRTEQGDSAMYLCASSFRATSGIYEQYFGPGTRLTVT.

CDR3 bases: TGTGCCAGCAGTGCTGCAGATTACAATGAGCAGTTCTTC. Amino acids: CASSAADYNEQFF. The chain combines TRBV25-1 with TRBJ2-1; D uncertain. This CDR3 has 13 residues. Per the germline V gene, CDR1 is MGHDK and CDR2 is SYGVNS. With 4 bases removed from V and 4 bases from J, the gap between germline ends came to 8 bases. Filled out from reference TRBV25-1 and TRBJ2-1, the complete variable domain reads EADIYQTPRYLVIGTGKKITLECSQTMGHDKMYWYQQDPGMELHLIHYSYGVNSTEKGDLSSESTVSRIRTEHFPLTLESARPSHTSQYLCASSAADYNEQFFGPGTRLTVL.

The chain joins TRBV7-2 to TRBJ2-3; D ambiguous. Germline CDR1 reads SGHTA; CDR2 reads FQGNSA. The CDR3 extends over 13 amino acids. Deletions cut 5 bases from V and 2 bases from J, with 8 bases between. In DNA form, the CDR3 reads TGTGCCAGCAGCCCAAGGTTCACAGATACGCAGTATTTT. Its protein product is CASSPRFTDTQYF.

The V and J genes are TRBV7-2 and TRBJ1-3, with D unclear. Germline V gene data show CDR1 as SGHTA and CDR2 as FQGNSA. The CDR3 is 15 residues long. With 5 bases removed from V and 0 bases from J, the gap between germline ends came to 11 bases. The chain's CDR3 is CASSPPLISGNTIYF. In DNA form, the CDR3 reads TGTGCCAGCAGCCCCCCGTTAATCTCTGGAAACACCATATATTTT.

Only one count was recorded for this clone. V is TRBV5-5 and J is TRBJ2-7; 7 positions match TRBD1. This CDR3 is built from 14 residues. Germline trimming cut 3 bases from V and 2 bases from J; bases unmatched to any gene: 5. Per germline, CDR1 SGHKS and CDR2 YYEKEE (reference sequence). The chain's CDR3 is CASSSEQGTYEQYF. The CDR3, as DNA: TGTGCCAGCAGCTCTGAACAGGGGACCTACGAGCAGTACTTC. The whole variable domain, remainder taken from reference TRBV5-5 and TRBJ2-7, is DAGVTQSPTHLIKTRGQQVTLRCSPISGHKSVSWYQQVLGQGPQFIFQYYEKEERGRGNFPDRFSARQFPNYSSELNVNALLLGDSALYLCASSSEQGTYEQYFGPGTRLTVT.

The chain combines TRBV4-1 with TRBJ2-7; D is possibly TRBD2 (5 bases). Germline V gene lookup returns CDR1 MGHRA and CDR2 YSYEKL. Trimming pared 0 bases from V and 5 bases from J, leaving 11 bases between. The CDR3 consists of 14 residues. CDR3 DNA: TGCGCCAGCAGCCAAGACGGCCGACTAAACGAGCAGTACTTC. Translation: CASSQDGRLNEQYF.

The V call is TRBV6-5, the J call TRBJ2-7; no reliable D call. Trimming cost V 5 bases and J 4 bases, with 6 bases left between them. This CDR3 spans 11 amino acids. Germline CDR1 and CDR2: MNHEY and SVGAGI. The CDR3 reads CASSQQYEQYF. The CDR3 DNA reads TGTGCCAGCAGTCAACAATACGAGCAGTACTTC.

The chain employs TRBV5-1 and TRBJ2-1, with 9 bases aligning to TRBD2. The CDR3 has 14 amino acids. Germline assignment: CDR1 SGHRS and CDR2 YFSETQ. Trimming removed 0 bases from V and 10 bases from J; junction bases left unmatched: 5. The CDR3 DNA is TGCGCCAGCAGCTTGGAAGGTCTAGCGGGGGAGCAGTTCTTC. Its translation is CASSLEGLAGEQFF.

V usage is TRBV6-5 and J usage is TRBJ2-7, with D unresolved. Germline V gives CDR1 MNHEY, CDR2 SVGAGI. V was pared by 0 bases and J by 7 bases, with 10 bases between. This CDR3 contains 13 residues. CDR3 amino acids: CASSYSPLREQYF. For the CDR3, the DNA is TGTGCCAGCAGTTACTCGCCCCTCCGGGAGCAGTACTTC.

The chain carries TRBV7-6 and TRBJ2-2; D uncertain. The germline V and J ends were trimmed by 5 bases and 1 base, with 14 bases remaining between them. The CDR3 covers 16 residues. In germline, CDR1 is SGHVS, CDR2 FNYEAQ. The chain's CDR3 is CASSPRRTENTGELFF. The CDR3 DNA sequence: TGTGCCAGCAGCCCCCGAAGGACGGAGAACACCGGGGAGCTGTTTTTT. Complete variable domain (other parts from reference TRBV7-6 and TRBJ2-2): GAGVSQSPRYKVTKRGQDVALRCDPISGHVSLYWYRQALGQGPEFLTYFNYEAQQDKSGLPNDRFSAERPEGSISTLTIQRTEQRDSAMYRCASSPRRTENTGELFFGEGSRLTVL.

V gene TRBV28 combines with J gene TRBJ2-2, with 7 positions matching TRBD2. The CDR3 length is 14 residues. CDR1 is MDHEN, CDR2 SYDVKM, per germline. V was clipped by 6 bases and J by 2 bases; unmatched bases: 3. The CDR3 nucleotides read TGTGCCAGCAGAGGAGCGGGAAACACCGGGGAGCTGTTTTTT. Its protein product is CASRGAGNTGELFF.

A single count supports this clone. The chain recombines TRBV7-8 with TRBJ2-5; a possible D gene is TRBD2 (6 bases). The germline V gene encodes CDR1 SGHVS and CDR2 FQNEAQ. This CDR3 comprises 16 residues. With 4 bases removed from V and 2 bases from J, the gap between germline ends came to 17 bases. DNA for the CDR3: TGTGCCAGCAGCTCCCGACTAGTAGGGGCACAAGAGACCCAGTACTTC. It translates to CASSSRLVGAQETQYF.

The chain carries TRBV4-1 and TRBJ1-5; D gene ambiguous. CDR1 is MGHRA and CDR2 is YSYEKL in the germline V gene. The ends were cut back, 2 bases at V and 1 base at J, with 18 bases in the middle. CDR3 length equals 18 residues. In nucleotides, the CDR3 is TGCGCCAGCAGCCAAAAAGGGATTGGGGAGGGAAGCAATCAGCCCCAGCATTTT. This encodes CASSQKGIGEGSNQPQHF.

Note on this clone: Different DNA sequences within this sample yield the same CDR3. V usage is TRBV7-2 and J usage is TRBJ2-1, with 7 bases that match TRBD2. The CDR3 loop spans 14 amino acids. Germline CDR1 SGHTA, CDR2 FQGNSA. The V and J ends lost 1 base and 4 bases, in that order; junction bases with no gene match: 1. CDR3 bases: TGTGCCAGCAGCTTAGTCGGGGGGTACAATGAGCAGTTCTTC. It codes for CASSLVGGYNEQFF.

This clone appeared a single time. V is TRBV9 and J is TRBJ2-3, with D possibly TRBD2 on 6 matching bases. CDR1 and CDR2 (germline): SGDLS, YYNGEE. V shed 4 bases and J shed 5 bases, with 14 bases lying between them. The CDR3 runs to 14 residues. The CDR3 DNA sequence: TGTGCCAGCAGCCCCGACCCGGGGGTAGATACGCAGTATTTT. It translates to CASSPDPGVDTQYF.

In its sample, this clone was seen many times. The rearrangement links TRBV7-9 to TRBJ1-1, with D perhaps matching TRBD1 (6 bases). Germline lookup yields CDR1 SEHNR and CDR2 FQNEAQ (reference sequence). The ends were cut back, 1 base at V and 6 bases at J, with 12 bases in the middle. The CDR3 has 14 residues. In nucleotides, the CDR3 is TGTGCCAGCAGCTTAGTACAGGGCGGCTCTGAAGCTTTCTTT. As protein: CASSLVQGGSEAFF.

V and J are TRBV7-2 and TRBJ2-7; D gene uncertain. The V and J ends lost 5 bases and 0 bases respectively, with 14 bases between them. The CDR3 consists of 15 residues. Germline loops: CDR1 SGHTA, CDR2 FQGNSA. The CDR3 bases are TGTGCCAGCAGCCCGATCGGTAGTGGCTCCTACGAGCAGTACTTC. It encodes CASSPIGSGSYEQYF.

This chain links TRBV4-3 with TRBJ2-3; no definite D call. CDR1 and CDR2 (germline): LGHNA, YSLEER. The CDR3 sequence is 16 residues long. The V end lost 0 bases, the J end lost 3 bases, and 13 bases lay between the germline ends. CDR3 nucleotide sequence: TGCGCCAGCAGCCAAGAAGGGCGGTCTGGAACAGATACGCAGTATTTT. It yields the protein CASSQEGRSGTDTQYF.

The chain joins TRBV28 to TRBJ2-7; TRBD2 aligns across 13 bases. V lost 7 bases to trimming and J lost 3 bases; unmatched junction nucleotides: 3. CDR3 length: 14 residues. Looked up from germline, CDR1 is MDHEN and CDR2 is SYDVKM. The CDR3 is CASIRTSGSYEQYF. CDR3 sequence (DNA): TGTGCCAGCATCAGGACTAGCGGGAGCTACGAGCAGTACTTC.

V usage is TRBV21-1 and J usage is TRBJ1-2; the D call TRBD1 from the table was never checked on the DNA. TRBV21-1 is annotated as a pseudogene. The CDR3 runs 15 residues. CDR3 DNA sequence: TGTGCCAGCAGCAAAGAGAGGACAGGTCTTCATGGCTACACCTTC. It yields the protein CASSKERTGLHGYTF.

As DNA, the CDR3 is TGTGCCAGCAGCGAAAACCCTCGGGGCAATGAGCAGTTCTTC. It encodes CASSENPRGNEQFF. The genes are TRBV2 and TRBJ2-1; D possibly corresponds to TRBD2 (5 bases). Trimming stripped 6 bases from V and 6 bases from J, with 15 bases between. Germline V CDR1 and CDR2: SNHLY, FYNNEI. This CDR3 contains 14 residues.

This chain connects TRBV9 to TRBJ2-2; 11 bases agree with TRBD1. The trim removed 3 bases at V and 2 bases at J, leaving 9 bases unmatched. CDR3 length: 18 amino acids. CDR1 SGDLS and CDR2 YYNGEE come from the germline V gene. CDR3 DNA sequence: TGTGCCAGCAGCGACGGGGACAGGGGGACGTTCAACACCGGGGAGCTGTTTTTT. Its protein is CASSDGDRGTFNTGELFF.

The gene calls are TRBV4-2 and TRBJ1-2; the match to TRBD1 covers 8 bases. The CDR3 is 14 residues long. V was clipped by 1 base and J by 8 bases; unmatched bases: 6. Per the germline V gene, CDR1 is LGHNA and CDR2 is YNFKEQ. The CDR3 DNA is TGTGCCAGCAGCCAAGGATCCAGGGGGCGCGGCTACACCTTC. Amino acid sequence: CASSQGSRGRGYTF.

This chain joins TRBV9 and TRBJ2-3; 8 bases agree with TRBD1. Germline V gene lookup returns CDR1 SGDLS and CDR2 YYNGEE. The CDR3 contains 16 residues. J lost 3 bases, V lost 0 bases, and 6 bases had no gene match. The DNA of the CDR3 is TGTGCCAGCAGCGTAGTGGCACAGGGGGTTACAGATACGCAGTATTTT. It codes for CASSVVAQGVTDTQYF.

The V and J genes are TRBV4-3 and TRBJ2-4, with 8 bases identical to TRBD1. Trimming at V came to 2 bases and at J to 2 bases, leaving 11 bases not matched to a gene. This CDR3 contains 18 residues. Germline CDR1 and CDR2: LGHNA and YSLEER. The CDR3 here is CASSQSPQGAISKNIQYF. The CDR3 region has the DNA TGCGCCAGCAGCCAATCCCCCCAGGGGGCCATATCCAAAAACATTCAGTACTTC.

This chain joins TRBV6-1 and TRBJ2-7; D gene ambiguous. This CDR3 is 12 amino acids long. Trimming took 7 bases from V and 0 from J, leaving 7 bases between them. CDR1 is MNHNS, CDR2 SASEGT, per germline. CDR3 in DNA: TGTGCCAGCACGTGGAGCTCCTACGAGCAGTACTTC. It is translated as CASTWSSYEQYF.

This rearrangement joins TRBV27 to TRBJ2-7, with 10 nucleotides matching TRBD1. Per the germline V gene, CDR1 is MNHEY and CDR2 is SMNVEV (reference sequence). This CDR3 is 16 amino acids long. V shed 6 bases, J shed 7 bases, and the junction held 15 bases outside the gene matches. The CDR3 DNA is TGTGCCAGCAGAGGGGGCGGGACAGGGGCGTGGGGGGAGCAGTACTTC. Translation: CASRGGGTGAWGEQYF.

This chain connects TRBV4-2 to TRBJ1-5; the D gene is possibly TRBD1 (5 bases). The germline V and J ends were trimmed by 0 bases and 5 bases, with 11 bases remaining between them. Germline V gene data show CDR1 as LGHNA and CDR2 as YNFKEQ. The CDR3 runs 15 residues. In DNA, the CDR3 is TGTGCCAGCAGCCAAGATTCACGGGACCATCAGCCCCAGCATTTT. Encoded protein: CASSQDSRDHQPQHF.

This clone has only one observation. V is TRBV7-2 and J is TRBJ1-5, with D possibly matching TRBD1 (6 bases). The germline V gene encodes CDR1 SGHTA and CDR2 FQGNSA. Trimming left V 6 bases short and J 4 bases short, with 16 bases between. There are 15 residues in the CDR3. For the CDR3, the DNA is TGTGCCAGCAGTTCAAGCGGACAGCCAAATCAGCCCCAGCATTTT. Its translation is CASSSSGQPNQPQHF.

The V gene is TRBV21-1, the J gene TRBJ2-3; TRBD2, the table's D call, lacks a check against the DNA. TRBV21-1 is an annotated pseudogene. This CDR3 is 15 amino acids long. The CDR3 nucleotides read TGTGCCAGCAGCAAGAAACTAGCGGCCACAGATACGCAGTATTTT. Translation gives CASSKKLAATDTQYF.

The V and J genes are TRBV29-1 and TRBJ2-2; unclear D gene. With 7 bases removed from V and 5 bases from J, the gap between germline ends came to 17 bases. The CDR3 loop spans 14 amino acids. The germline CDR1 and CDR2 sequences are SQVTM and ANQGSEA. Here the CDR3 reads CSARSVGGTGELFF. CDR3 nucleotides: TGCAGCGCACGATCCGTCGGTGGGACCGGGGAGCTGTTTTTT.